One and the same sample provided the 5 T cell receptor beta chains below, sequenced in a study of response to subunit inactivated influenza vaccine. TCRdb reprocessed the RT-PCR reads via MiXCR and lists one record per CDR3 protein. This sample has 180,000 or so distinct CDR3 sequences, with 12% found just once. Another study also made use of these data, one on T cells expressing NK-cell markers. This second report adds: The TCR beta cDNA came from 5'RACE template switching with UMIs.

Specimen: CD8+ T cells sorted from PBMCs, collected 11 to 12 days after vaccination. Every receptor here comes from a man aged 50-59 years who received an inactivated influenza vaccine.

The DNA of the CDR3 is TGTGCCAGCAGCCACCGACAGGAATCTTTGAAGACCCAGTACTTC. Translated: CASSHRQESLKTQYF. The chain joins TRBV7-9 to TRBJ2-5, with D perhaps TRBD1 (6 bases). Trimming shortened V by 5 bases and J by 6 bases, and 19 bases separated the two germline ends. This CDR3 has 15 amino acids. Germline-derived CDR1 and CDR2 are SEHNR and FQNEAQ (reference sequence).

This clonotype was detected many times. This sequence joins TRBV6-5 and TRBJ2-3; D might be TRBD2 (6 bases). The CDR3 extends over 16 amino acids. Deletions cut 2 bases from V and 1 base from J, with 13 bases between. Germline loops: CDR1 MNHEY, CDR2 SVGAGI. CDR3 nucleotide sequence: TGTGCCAGCAGTTACGCGGGGCCGAAAGGCACAGATACGCAGTATTTT. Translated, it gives CASSYAGPKGTDTQYF.

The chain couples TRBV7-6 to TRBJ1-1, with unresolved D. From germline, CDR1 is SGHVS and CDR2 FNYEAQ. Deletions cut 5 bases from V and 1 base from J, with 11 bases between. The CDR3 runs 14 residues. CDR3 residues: CASSLTESNTEAFF. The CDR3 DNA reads TGTGCCAGCAGCCTAACCGAGTCGAACACTGAAGCTTTCTTT.

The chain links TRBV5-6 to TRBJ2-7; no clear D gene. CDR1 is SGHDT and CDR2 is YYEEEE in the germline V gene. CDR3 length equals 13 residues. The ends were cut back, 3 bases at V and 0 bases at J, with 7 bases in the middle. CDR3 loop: CASSSGHSYEQYF. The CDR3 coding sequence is TGTGCCAGCAGCTCGGGCCACTCCTACGAGCAGTACTTC.

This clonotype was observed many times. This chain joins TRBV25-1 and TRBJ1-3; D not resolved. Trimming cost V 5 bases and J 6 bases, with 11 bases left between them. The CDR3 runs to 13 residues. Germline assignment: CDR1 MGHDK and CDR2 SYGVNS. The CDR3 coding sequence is TGTGCCAGCAGTCCCGGGCTACAAAACACCATATATTTT. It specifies CASSPGLQNTIYF.